These 15 T cell receptor beta chains originate from one sample sequenced in a study of blood T cell repertoires in COVID-19. Clones were sequenced by immunoSEQ multiplex PCR, and TCRdb holds only the in-frame ones, with some missing. The sample carries approximately 120,000 clones, 85% recorded once. Sequenced material: peripheral blood. These receptor sequences come from a human donor in a cohort sampled during active COVID-19.

This CDR3 reads CASSLGPTYEQYF. The CDR3 coding sequence is TGTGCCAGCAGTTTGGGCCCTACCTACGAGCAGTACTTC. The rearrangement uses TRBV6-2 or TRBV6-3 and TRBJ2-7; D uncertain. V lost 4 bases, J lost 2 bases, and 9 bases lay in between. Germline assignment: CDR1 MNHEY and CDR2 SVGEGT. This CDR3 contains 13 residues.

The chain employs TRBV7-9 and TRBJ1-1, with no clear D. Trimming removed 6 bases at V and 1 base at J, with 6 bases between. Germline CDR1 is SEHNR and CDR2 is FQNEAQ (reference sequence). The CDR3 extends over 12 amino acids. CDR3 nucleotides: TGTGCCAGCAGAGATAGGAACACTGAAGCTTTCTTT. As protein: CASRDRNTEAFF.

This sequence joins TRBV24-1 and TRBJ2-3; D not certain. Germline V gene data show CDR1 as KGHDR and CDR2 as SFDVKD. Trimming left V 5 bases short and J 3 bases short, with 5 bases between. The CDR3 totals 12 residues. CDR3 sequence (DNA): TGTGCCACCAGTGCTGTAACAGATACGCAGTATTTT. It encodes CATSAVTDTQYF.

The V call is TRBV3-1 (or the pseudogene TRBV3-2), the J call TRBJ1-2, with D unresolved. CDR1 is LGHDT, CDR2 YNNKEL, per germline (reference sequence). Deletions cut 1 base from V and 8 bases from J, with 8 bases between. This CDR3 comprises 12 residues. The DNA for the CDR3 is TGTGCCAGCAGCCAAGGGCATATGGGCTACACCTTC. Translating gives CASSQGHMGYTF.

The V and J genes are TRBV19 and TRBJ1-2; TRBD1 matches at 10 bases. CDR1 LNHDA and CDR2 SQIVND come from the germline V gene (reference sequence). V trimming: 1 base; J trimming: 7 bases; junction bases outside the gene matches: 3. There are 14 residues in the CDR3. The CDR3 sequence is CASSIGGQGTGYTF. Written as DNA, the CDR3 is TGTGCCAGTAGTATAGGGGGACAGGGGACTGGCTACACCTTC.

The V gene is TRBV6-5, the J gene TRBJ1-2; TRBD1 matches 9 bases. V shed 6 bases and J 7 bases; nucleotides not matched to a gene: 12. The CDR3 has 15 amino acids. CDR1 MNHEY and CDR2 SVGAGI come from the germline V gene. Here the CDR3 reads CASRGPGQGGGGYTF. As DNA, the CDR3 is TGTGCCAGCAGGGGGCCGGGACAGGGAGGCGGTGGCTACACCTTC.

The chain joins TRBV29-1 to TRBJ2-5, with a possible D match to TRBD2 (7 bases). This CDR3 is 13 amino acids long. Germline CDR1 and CDR2: SQVTM and ANQGSEA. With 7 bases removed from V and 4 bases from J, the gap between germline ends came to 16 bases. Here the CDR3 DNA reads TGCAGCGGCCACCAGGGGAGGGGAGAGACCCAGTACTTC. Translation: CSGHQGRGETQYF.

V usage is TRBV15 and J usage is TRBJ2-7; 7 bases agree with TRBD2. This CDR3 has 15 residues. Germline CDR1 LNHNV, CDR2 YYDKDF (reference sequence). The junction had 4 bases not matched to a gene; V was cut back by 0 bases and J by 2 bases. The CDR3 DNA sequence: TGTGCCACCAGCAGAGATTGGGGGGGGGCCTACGAGCAGTACGTC. As protein: CATSRDWGGAYEQYV.

This clone was seen just once. This chain links TRBV15 with TRBJ2-2; D might be TRBD1 (6 bases). Deletions cut 5 bases from V and 3 bases from J, with 13 bases between. CDR3 length: 15 residues. CDR1 is LNHNV and CDR2 is YYDKDF in the germline V gene (reference sequence). Here the CDR3 reads CATSQGTGHTGELFF. The CDR3 nucleotides are TGTGCCACCAGCCAGGGTACAGGGCACACCGGGGAGCTGTTTTTT.

DNA for the CDR3: TGTGCCAGCAGAGTTCCGGGACAGGAAACAACTAATGAAAAACTGTTTTTT. Translation gives CASRVPGQETTNEKLFF. This chain connects TRBV6-4 to TRBJ1-4, with 8 bases lining up with TRBD1. Germline CDR1 reads MRHNA; CDR2 reads SNTAGT. This CDR3 is 17 amino acids long. Trimming cost V 6 bases and J 0 bases; bases outside gene matches: 9.

This chain joins TRBV18 and TRBJ1-1; D perhaps matches TRBD1 (6 bases). V gave up 3 bases and J gave up 4 bases, with 18 bases separating them. CDR1 and CDR2 (germline): KGHSH, LQKENI. The CDR3 has 16 amino acids. CDR3 sequence: CASSPIQGTRGTEAFF. The CDR3 DNA reads TGTGCCAGCTCACCCATACAGGGAACTAGGGGCACTGAAGCTTTCTTT.

This clone has only one observation. The chain has TRBV5-6 and TRBJ1-1; D is perhaps TRBD1 (6 bases). The length of the CDR3 is 14 residues. Per germline, CDR1 SGHDT and CDR2 YYEEEE. V was trimmed by 2 bases and J by 6 bases, leaving 14 bases between them. The CDR3, as DNA: TGTGCCAGCAGCTTTGGGACACCTCAGGCTGAAGCTTTCTTT. Translated, it gives CASSFGTPQAEAFF.

The V gene is TRBV2, the J gene TRBJ1-1, with unresolved D. Germline V lookup: CDR1 SNHLY, CDR2 FYNNEI. V was clipped by 2 bases and J by 1 base, with 5 bases between them. This CDR3 spans 13 amino acids. The CDR3: CASSETGNTEAFF. CDR3 DNA sequence: TGTGCCAGCAGTGAAACGGGGAACACTGAAGCTTTCTTT.

The chain has TRBV10-2 and TRBJ1-3; D ambiguous. V lost 0 bases to trimming and J lost 0 bases, with 9 bases between them. The germline CDR1 and CDR2 sequences are WSHSY and SAAADI. This CDR3 region has 16 residues. Written as DNA, the CDR3 is TGCGCCAGCAGTGAGTCGTTTCCCTCCTCTGGAAACACCATATATTTT. Translation gives CASSESFPSSGNTIYF.

This rearrangement joins TRBV5-1 to TRBJ1-1; 7 bases fit TRBD1. Trimming took 3 bases from V and 4 from J; bases not matched to a gene: 9. Germline V gene data show CDR1 as SGHRS and CDR2 as YFSETQ. This CDR3 has 15 amino acids. CDR3 bases: TGCGCCAGCAGCTCCGCGACAGGGATGGGCACTGAAGCTTTCTTT. Translation: CASSSATGMGTEAFF.